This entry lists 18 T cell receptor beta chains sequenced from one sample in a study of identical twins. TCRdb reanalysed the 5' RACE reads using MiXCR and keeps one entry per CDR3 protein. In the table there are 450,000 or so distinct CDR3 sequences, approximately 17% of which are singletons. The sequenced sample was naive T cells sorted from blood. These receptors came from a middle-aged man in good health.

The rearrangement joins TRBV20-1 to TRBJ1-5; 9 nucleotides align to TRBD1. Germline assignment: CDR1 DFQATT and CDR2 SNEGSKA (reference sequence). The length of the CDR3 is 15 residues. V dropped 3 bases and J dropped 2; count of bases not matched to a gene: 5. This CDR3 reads CSARGTGGGNQPQHF. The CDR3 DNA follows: TGCAGTGCTAGGGGTACAGGGGGCGGCAATCAGCCCCAGCATTTT.

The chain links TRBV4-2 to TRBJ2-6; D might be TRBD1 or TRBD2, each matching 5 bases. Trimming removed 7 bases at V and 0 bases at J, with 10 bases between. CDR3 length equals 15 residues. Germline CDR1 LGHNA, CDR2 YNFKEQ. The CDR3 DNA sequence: TGTGCCAGCATGAGGGACCCCTCTGGGGCCAACGTCCTGACTTTC. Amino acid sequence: CASMRDPSGANVLTF.

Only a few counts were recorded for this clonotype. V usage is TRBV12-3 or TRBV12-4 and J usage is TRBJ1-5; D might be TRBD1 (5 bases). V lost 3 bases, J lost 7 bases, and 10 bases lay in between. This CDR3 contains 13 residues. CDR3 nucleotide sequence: TGTGCCAGCAGTTTTACAGGAGAACAGCCCCAGCATTTT. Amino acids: CASSFTGEQPQHF.

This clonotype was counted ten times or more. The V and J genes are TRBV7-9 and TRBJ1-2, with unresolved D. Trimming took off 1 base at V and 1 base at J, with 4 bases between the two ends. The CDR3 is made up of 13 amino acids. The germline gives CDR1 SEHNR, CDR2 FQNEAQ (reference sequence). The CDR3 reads CASSLDGNYGYTF. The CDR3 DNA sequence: TGTGCCAGCAGCTTAGACGGTAACTATGGCTACACCTTC.

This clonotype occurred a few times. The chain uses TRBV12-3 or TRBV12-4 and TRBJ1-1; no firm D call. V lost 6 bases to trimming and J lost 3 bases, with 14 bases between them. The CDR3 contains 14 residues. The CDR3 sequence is CASRYSALDTEAFF. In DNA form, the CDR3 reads TGTGCCAGCAGGTACTCGGCTTTGGACACTGAAGCTTTCTTT.

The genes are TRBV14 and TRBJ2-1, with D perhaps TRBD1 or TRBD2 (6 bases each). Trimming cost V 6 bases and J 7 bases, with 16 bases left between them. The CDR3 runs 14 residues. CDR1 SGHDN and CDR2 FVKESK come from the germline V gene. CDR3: CASRKMGAGNEQFF. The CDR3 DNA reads TGTGCCAGCAGGAAAATGGGGGCGGGGAATGAGCAGTTCTTC.

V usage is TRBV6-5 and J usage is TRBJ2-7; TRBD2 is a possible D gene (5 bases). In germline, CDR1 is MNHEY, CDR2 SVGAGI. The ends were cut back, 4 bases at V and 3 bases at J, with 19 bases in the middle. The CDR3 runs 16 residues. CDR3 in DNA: TGTGCCAGCAGTTCAACTCCCGGGGTGGGCATCTACGAGCAGTACTTC. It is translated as CASSSTPGVGIYEQYF.

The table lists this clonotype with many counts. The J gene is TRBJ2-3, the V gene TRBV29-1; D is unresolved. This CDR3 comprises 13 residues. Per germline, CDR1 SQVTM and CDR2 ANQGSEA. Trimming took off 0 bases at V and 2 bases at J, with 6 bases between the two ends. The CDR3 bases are TGCAGCGTTGAAGATGACATCACAGATACGCAGTATTTT. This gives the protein CSVEDDITDTQYF.

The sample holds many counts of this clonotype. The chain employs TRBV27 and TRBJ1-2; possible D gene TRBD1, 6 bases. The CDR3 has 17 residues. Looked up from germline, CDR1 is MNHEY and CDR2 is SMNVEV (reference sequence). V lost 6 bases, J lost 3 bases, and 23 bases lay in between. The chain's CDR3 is CASSQYGGAAGYYGYTF. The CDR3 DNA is TGTGCCAGCAGCCAATATGGGGGGGCAGCCGGCTACTATGGCTACACCTTC.

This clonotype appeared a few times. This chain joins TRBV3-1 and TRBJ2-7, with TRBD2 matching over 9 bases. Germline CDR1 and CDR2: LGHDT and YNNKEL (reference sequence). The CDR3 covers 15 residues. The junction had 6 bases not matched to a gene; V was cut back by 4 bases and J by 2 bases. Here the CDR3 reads CASSPLGGRAYEQYF. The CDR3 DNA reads TGTGCCAGCAGCCCGCTAGGCGGGAGGGCCTACGAGCAGTACTTC.

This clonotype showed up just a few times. As DNA, the CDR3 is TGCGCCAGCAGCTTGGGGCAGGAGGGCTGGGCCAACGTCCTGACTTTC. Translated: CASSLGQEGWANVLTF. This chain joins TRBV5-1 and TRBJ2-6; possible D gene TRBD2, 6 bases. This CDR3 contains 16 residues. Germline values: CDR1 SGHRS, CDR2 YFSETQ. The V gene lost 0 bases and the J gene lost 5 bases, with 12 bases spanning the gap. The variable domain in full, completed from reference TRBV5-1 and TRBJ2-6, reads KAGVTQTPRYLIKTRGQQVTLSCSPISGHRSVSWYQQTPGQGLQFLFEYFSETQRNKGNFPGRFSGRQFSNSRSEMNVSTLELGDSALYLCASSLGQEGWANVLTFGAGSRLTVL.

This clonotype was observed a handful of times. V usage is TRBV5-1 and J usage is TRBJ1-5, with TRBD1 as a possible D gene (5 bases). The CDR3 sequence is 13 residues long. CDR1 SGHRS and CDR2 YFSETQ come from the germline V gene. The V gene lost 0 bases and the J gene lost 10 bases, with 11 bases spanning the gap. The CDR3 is CASSLGGANPQHF. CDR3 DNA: TGCGCCAGCAGCTTGGGAGGGGCTAATCCCCAGCATTTT.

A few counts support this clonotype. The CDR3 region is CASSPTISGNTIYF. In nucleotides, the CDR3 is TGTGCCAGCAGCCCTACTATCTCTGGAAACACCATATATTTT. This chain connects TRBV6-1 to TRBJ1-3; D gene unclear. Trimming stripped 6 bases from V and 0 bases from J, with 9 bases between. The germline CDR1 and CDR2 sequences are MNHNS and SASEGT. The CDR3 is 14 amino acids.

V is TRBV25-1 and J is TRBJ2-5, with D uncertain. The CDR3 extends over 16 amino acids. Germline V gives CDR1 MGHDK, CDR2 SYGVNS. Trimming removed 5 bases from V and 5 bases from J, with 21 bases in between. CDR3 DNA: TGTGCCAGCAGTCGTCGCGCCGACGCCAGGTGTGAGACCCAGTACTTC. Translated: CASSRRADARCETQYF.

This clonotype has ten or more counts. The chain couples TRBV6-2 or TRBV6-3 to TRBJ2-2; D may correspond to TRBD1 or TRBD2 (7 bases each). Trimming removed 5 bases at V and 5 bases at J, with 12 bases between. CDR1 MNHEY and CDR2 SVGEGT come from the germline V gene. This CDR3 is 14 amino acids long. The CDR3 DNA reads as TGTGCCAGCAGTACTCAGGGGGGGACCGGGGAGCTGTTTTTT. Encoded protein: CASSTQGGTGELFF.

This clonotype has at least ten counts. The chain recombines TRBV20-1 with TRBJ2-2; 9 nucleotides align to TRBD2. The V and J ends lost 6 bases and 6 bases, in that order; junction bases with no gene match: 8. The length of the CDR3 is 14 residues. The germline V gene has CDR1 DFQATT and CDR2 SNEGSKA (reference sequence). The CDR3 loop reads CSARREGAAGELFF. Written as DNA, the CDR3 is TGCAGTGCCAGGCGGGAGGGGGCGGCCGGGGAGCTGTTTTTT.

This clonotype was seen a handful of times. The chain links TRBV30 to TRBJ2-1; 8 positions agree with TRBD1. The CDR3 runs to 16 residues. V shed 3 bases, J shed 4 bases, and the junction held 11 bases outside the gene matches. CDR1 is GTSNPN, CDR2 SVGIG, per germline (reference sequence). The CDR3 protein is CAWRATGTGQYNEQFF. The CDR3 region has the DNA TGTGCCTGGAGGGCTACCGGGACAGGCCAATACAATGAGCAGTTCTTC.

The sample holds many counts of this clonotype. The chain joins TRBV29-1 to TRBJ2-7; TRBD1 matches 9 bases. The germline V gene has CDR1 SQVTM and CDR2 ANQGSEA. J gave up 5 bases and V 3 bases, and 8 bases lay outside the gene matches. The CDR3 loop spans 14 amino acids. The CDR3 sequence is CSVETRDRVDEQYF. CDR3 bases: TGCAGCGTTGAGACCCGGGACAGGGTCGACGAGCAGTACTTC.